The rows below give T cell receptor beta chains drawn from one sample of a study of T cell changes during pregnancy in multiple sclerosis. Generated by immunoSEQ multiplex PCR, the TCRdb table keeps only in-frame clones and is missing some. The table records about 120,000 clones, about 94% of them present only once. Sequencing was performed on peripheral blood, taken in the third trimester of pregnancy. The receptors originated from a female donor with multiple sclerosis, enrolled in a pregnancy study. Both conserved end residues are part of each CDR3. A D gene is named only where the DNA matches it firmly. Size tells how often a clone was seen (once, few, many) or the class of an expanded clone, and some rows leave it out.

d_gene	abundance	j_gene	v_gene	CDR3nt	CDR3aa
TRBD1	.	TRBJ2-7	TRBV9	TGTGCCAGCAGCGTAGCGGTTACAGGGGGGGAGCAGTACTTC	CASSVAVTGGEQYF
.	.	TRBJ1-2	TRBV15	TGTGCCACCAGCCTCCCAGGAACCCTCTATGGCTACACCTTC	CATSLPGTLYGYTF
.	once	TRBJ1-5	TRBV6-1	TGTGCCAGCACTCTGGGCCTGGCTAGCAATCAGCCCCAGCATTTT	CASTLGLASNQPQHF
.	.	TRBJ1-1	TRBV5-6	TGTGCCAGCAGCTTGGCGGGGAACACTGAAGCTTTCTTT	CASSLAGNTEAFF
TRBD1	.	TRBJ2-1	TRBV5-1	TGCGCCAGCAGCCAAGGACAGGGTGGTCACAATGAGCAGTTCTTC	CASSQGQGGHNEQFF
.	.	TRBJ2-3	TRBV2	TGTGCCAGCAGTGAAGTCGGAGATACGCAGTATTTT	CASSEVGDTQYF
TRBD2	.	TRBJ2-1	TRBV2	TGTGCCAGCAGTGAGAGGACTAGCGGGTACAATGAGCAGTTCTTC	CASSERTSGYNEQFF
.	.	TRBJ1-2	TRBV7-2	TGTGCCAGCAGCTCGCCCGGGGTCTACTATGGCTACACCTTC	CASSSPGVYYGYTF
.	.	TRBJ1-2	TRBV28	TGTGCCAGCAGTCCCCGGGAAGCACTTATGCGGGGCTACACCTTC	CASSPREALMRGYTF
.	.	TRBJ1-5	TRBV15	TGTGCCACCAGCAGAGATCCGGGGGGTCAGCCCCAGCATTTT	CATSRDPGGQPQHF
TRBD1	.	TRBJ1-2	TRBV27	TGTGCCAGCAGTCTCCAGGGGGCGAGTGGCTATGGCTACACCTTC	CASSLQGASGYGYTF
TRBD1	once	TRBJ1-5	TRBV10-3	TGTGCCATCAGCGACAGGGTGGAGCAGCCCCAGCATTTT	CAISDRVEQPQHF
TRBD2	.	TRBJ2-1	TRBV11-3	TGTGCCAGCAGCTCGCGATCGGGGGGGTACAATGAGCAGTTCTTC	CASSSRSGGYNEQFF
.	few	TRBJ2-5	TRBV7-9	TGTGCCAGCAGCCTGGCCAAAGAGACCCAGTACTTC	CASSLAKETQYF
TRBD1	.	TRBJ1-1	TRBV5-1	TGCGCCTCGGAAACCGGGACAGGGGGCACTGAAGCTTTCTTT	CASETGTGGTEAFF
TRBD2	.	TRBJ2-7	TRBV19	TGTGCCAGTAGTGTTGGGACGGGACTACTCTACGAGCAGTACTTC	CASSVGTGLLYEQYF
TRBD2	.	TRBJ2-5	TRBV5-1	TGCGCCAGCAGCTTGCGGACTAGCGGGAAAGAGACCCAGTACTTC	CASSLRTSGKETQYF
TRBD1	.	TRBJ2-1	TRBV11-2	TGTGCCAGCAGCTTAATACGGACAGGGAATCCCTACAATGAGCAGTTCTTC	CASSLIRTGNPYNEQFF
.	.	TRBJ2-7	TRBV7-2	TGTGCCAGCAGCTTAGGGGGGCAGAGAGCCTACGAGCAGTACTTC	CASSLGGQRAYEQYF
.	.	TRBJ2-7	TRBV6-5	TGTGCCAGCAGGGGCCCGGGACAAAGCTACGAGCAGTACTTC	CASRGPGQSYEQYF
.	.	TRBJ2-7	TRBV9	TGTGCCAGCAGCACCTCCTGGGCGTCCTACGAGCAGTACTTC	CASSTSWASYEQYF
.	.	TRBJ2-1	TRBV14	TGTGCCAGCAACAGGGAGATCTACAATGAGCAGTTCTTC	CASNREIYNEQFF
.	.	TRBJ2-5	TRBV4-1	TGCGCCAGCAGCCAAGCCCCTCTTCAAGAGACCCAGTACTTC	CASSQAPLQETQYF
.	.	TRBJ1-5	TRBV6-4	TGTGCCAGCTCCCCCTTCGGGGGGAGCAATCAGCCCCAGCATTTT	CASSPFGGSNQPQHF
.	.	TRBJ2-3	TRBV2	TGTGCCAGCAGCCCGACACGCACAGATACGCAGTATTTT	CASSPTRTDTQYF
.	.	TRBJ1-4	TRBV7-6	TGTGCCAGCAGACAGATACAGGGCATGAGTGGAAAACTGTTTTTT	CASRQIQGMSGKLFF
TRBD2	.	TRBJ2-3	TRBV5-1	TGCGCCAGCAGCCGGGGACTAGCGGGAGTAAGGACAGATACGCAGTATTTT	CASSRGLAGVRTDTQYF
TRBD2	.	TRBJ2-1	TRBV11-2	TGTGCCAGCAGCTTGGCTGGACTAGCGGGGGGCAGGTACAATGAGCAGTTCTTC	CASSLAGLAGGRYNEQFF
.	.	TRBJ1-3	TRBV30	TGTGCCTGGGGAAGAGGGAGCTCTGGAAACACCATATATTTT	CAWGRGSSGNTIYF
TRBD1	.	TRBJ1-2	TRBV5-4	TGTGCCAGCAGACAGACAGGGGGCTATGGCTACACCTTC	CASRQTGGYGYTF
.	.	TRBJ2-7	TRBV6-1	TGTGCCAGCAGTGGCCAAGGGACTTCCTCCTACGAGCAGTACTTC	CASSGQGTSSYEQYF
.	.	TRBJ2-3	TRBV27	TGTGCCAGTTCTAGTAGTCTGACAGATACGCAGTATTTT	CASSSSLTDTQYF
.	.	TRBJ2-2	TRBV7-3	TGTGCCAGCAGCTTCACCGGGGCCGGGGAGCTGTTTTTT	CASSFTGAGELFF
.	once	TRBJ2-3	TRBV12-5	TGTGCTAGTGGTTTGACGGGAGTTGGGACAGATACGCAGTATTTT	CASGLTGVGTDTQYF
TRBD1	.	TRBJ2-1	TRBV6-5	TGTGCCAGCAGTTGCCCGGACAGGGTGGCTGAGCAGTTCTTC	CASSCPDRVAEQFF
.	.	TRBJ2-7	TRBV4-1	TGCGCCAGCAGCCCTCAGGGGCAGGCAACCCCGTCGAAGCAGTACTTC	CASSPQGQATPSKQYF
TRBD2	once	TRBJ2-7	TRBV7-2	TGTGCCAGCAGCTTCGGACTAGTCTACGAGCAGTACTTC	CASSFGLVYEQYF
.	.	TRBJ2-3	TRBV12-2	TGTGCAAGTCGCTTAGGAGGTACAGGGGGGAAAGAATGCCCAGATACGCAGTATTTT	CASRLGGTGGKECPDTQYF
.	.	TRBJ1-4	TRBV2	TGTGCCAGCAGTAGACAGGCCGTCGGGGAAAAACTGTTTTTT	CASSRQAVGEKLFF
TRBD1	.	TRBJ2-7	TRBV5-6	TGTGCCAGCAGCCCACTCGGACAGGGTTCCGACGAGCAGTACTTC	CASSPLGQGSDEQYF
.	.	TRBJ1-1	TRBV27	TGTGCCAGCAGTTTTAATCCGAAGGAGGAGGCTTTCTTT	CASSFNPKEEAFF
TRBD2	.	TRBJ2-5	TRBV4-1	TGCGCCAGCAGCCAAGAACGGGCTAGCGGGGGGAGCCAAGAGACCCAGTACTTC	CASSQERASGGSQETQYF
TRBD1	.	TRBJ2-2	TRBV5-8	TGTGCCAGCAGAAATGGAGCAGGGGGCGGGGAGCTGTTTTTT	CASRNGAGGGELFF
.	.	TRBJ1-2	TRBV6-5	TGTGCCAGCAGGCGAGGTAGGAATATGGATGGCTACACCTTC	CASRRGRNMDGYTF
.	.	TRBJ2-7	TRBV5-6	TGTGCCAGCAGCACTCGGACGGGTGCGGGCGAGCAGTACTTC	CASSTRTGAGEQYF
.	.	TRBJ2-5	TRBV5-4	TGTGCCAGCAGCTTGGTGGGAGTTGAGACCCAGTACTTC	CASSLVGVETQYF
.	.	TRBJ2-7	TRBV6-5	TGTGCCAGCAGTTACTCGAACGGCGAGCAGTACTTC	CASSYSNGEQYF
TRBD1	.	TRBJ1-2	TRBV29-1	TGCAGCGTTGAAGGGATACAGGGGCTTCCTTCTAACTATGGCTACACCTTC	CSVEGIQGLPSNYGYTF
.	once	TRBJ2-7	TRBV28	TGTGCCAGCAGTTTGACCCAGGACTTTTACGAGCAGTACTTC	CASSLTQDFYEQYF
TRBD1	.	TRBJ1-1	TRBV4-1	TGCGCCAGCAGCCAAGAATGGGCGGGACAGGGGACGGTGATGATGAACACTGAAGCTTTCTTT	CASSQEWAGQGTVMMNTEAFF
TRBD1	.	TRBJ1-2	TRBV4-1	TGCGCCAGCAGCCTTACCCGGGACAGCGCGGCCTATGGCTACACCTTC	CASSLTRDSAAYGYTF
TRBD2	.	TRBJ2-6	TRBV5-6	TGTGCCAGCAGCTCCACGACTAGCGGCGGGGCCAACGTCCTGACTTTC	CASSSTTSGGANVLTF
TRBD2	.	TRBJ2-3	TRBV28	TGTGCCAGCAGTTTGGGGACTAGACCCACAGATACGCAGTATTTT	CASSLGTRPTDTQYF
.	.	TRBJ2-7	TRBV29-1	TGCAGCGTCTCCGGACAGATTTCCTACGAGCAGTACTTC	CSVSGQISYEQYF
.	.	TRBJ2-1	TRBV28	TGTGCCAGCAGTTTAATGCGGCTGAGCTCCTACAATGAGCAGTTCTTC	CASSLMRLSSYNEQFF
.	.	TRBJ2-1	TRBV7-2	TGTGCCAGCAGCTTAGAAGGACTACCCATAGGGGAGCAGTTCTTC	CASSLEGLPIGEQFF
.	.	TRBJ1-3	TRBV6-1	TGTGCCAGCAGTGAAGCGCCAGTTTCTGGAAACACCATATATTTT	CASSEAPVSGNTIYF
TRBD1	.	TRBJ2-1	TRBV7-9	TGTGCCAGCAGCTCCTCCCGGGACAGGGTCCCCTACAATGAGCAGTTCTTC	CASSSSRDRVPYNEQFF
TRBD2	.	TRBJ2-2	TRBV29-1	TGCAGCGTTGCTCGGACTAGCGGGAAGATTGGGGAGCTGTTTTTT	CSVARTSGKIGELFF
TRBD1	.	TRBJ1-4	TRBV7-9	TGTGCCAGCAGCCCCCCGGACAGGGTGAAGGGTGAAAAACTGTTTTTT	CASSPPDRVKGEKLFF